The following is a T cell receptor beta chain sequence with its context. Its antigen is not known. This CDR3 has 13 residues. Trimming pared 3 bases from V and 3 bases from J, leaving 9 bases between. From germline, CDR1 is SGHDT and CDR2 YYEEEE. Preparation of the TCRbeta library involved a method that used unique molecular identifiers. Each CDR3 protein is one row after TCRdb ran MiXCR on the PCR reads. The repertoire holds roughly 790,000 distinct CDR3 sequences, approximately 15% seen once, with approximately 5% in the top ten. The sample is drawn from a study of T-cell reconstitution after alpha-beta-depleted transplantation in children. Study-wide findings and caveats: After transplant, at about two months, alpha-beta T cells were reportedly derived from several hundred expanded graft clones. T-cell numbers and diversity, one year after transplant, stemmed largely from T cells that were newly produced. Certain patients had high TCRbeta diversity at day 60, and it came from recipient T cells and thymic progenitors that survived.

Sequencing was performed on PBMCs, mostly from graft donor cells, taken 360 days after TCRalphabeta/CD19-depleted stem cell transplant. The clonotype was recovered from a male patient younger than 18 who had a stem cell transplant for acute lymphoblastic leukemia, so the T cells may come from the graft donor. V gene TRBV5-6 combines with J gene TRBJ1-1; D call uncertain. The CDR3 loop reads CASSSPMDTEAFF. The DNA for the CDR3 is TGTGCCAGCAGCTCGCCAATGGACACTGAAGCTTTCTTT.